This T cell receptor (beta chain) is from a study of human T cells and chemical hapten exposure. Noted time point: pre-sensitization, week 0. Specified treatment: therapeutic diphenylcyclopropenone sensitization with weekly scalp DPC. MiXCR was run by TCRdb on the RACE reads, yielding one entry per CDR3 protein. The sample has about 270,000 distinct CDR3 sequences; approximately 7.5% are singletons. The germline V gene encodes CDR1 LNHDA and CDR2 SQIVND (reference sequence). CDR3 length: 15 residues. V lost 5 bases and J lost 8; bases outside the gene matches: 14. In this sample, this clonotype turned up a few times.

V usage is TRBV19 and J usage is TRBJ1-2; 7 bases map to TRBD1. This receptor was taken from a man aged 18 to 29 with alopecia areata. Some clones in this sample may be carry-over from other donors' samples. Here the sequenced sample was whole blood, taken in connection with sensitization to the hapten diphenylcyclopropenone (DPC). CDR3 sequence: CASSRGQIHWDGYTF. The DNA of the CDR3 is TGTGCCAGTAGTCGGGGACAGATCCATTGGGACGGCTACACCTTC.